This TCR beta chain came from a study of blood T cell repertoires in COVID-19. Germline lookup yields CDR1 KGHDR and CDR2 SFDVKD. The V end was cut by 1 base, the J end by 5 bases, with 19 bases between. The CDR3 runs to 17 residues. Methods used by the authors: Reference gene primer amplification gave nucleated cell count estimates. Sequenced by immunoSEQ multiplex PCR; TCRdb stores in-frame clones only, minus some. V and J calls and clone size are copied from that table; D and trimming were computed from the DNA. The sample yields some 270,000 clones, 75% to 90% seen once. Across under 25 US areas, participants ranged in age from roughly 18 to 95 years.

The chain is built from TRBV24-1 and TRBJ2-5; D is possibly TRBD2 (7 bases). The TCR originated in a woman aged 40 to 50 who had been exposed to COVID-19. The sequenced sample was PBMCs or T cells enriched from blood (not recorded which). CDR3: CATSDFVGGARMETQYF. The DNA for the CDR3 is TGTGCCACCAGTGATTTCGTTGGGGGGGCTAGGATGGAGACCCAGTACTTC.